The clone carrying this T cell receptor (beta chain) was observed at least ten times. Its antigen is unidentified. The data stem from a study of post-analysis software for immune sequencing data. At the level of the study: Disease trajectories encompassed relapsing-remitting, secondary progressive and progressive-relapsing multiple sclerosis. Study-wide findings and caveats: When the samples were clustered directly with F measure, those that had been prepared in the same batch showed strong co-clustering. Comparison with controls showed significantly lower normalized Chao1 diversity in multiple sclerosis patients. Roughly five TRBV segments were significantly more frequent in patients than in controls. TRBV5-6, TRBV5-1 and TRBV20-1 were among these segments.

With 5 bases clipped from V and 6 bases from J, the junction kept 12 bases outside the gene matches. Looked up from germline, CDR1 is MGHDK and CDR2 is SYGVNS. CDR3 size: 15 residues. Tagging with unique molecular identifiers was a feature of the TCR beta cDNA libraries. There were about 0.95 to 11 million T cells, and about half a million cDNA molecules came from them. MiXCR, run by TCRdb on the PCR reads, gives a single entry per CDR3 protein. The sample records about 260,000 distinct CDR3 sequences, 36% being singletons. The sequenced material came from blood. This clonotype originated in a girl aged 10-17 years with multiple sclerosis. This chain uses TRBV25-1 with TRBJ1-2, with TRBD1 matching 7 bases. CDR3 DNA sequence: TGTGCCAGCAGTACCCAGGCGAGGGGGCTTGATGGCTACACCTTC. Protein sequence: CASSTQARGLDGYTF.